The 7 T cell receptor beta chains presented below share a single source sample, sequenced in a study of regulatory T cells in long-lasting Graves disease (dated by TCRdb to the early 2020s). The time point label here, explained by the study, means: persistent/refractory GD, antithyroid drugs over 5 years with positive TRAb. For both TCR sequencing and RNA sequencing, RNA was extracted from PBMCs in TRIzol. Library preparation was by multiplex PCR. For sequencing, an Illumina HiSeq 4000 was employed. iRepertoire HTBI primers and Arm-PCR amplification of CDR3 regions were used to construct TCR beta libraries. TCRdb trimmed public reads at Q25 via fastp, called clones via MiXCR and kept in-frame beta chains. Rows are combined by CDR3 protein, so each entry shows the most common genes and DNA. This sample holds 350,000 to 450,000 distinct CDR3 sequences; roughly 21% were observed only once. Approximately 15% of the sample rests with the top ten.

The sample consisted of peripheral blood mononuclear cells (PBMCs), taken when the disease was refractory, from a patient treated with antithyroid drugs. Receptor source: a female donor with Graves disease.

V usage is TRBV20-1 and J usage is TRBJ2-1; TRBD2 agrees at 7 bases. V lost 4 bases to trimming and J lost 0 bases; unmatched junction nucleotides: 9. Looked up from germline, CDR1 is DFQATT and CDR2 is SNEGSKA (reference sequence). The CDR3 spans 16 residues. The CDR3 nucleotides are TGCAGTGCTAAACGATTTGGCGGGAGCTCCTACAATGAGCAGTTCTTC. Translation gives CSAKRFGGSSYNEQFF.

In this sample, this clonotype turned up many times. J is TRBJ1-6 and V is TRBV27; D call uncertain. The CDR3 runs to 14 residues. Germline-derived CDR1 and CDR2 are MNHEY and SMNVEV (reference sequence). The V and J ends lost 5 bases and 8 bases respectively, with 13 bases between them. CDR3 sequence (DNA): TGTGCCAGCAGTCTCGCAAATCTTGATTCACCCCTCCACTTT. Amino acids: CASSLANLDSPLHF.

This clonotype has a count of ten or more. This chain's CDR3 is CASGESGGMGTEAFF. In DNA form, the CDR3 reads TGTGCCAGCGGGGAGTCGGGAGGGATGGGGACTGAAGCTTTCTTT. The rearrangement uses TRBV2 and TRBJ1-1; D gene unclear. Germline-derived CDR1 and CDR2 are SNHLY and FYNNEI. With 8 bases removed from V and 5 bases from J, the gap between germline ends came to 21 bases. This CDR3 contains 15 residues.

This clonotype was found many times. The chain recombines TRBV18 with TRBJ2-5, with 8 nucleotides matching TRBD2. Germline V lookup: CDR1 KGHSH, CDR2 LQKENI. J was trimmed by 1 base and V by 3 bases; bases with no gene match: 1. This CDR3 is built from 14 residues. The CDR3 coding sequence is TGTGCCAGCTCACCGACTAGCGTCCAAGAGACCCAGTACTTC. Protein: CASSPTSVQETQYF. Complete variable domain (other parts from reference TRBV18 and TRBJ2-5): NAGVMQNPRHLVRRRGQEARLRCSPMKGHSHVYWYRQLPEEGLKFMVYLQKENIIDESGMPKERFSAEFPKEGPSILRIQQVVRGDSAAYFCASSPTSVQETQYFGPGTRLLVL.

J is TRBJ2-5 and V is TRBV27; TRBD2 matches at 11 bases. The J call may be incorrect, as the DNA end agrees better with TRBJ2-1. CDR1 and CDR2 from the germline V gene are MNHEY and SMNVEV (reference sequence). The CDR3 has 15 residues. CDR3: CASSLDLAGGDEQFF. The CDR3 region has the DNA TGTGCCAGCAGTTTAGATCTAGCGGGAGGCGATGAGCAGTTCTTC.

This clonotype has ten or more counts. The chain couples TRBV11-2 to TRBJ2-5, with TRBD1 matching 8 bases. The CDR3 has 14 residues. The germline CDR1 and CDR2 sequences are SGHAT and FQNNGV. V dropped 4 bases and J dropped 5; count of bases not matched to a gene: 6. The CDR3 reads CASSWVRTGETQYF. The CDR3 DNA sequence: TGTGCCAGCAGCTGGGTACGGACAGGGGAGACCCAGTACTTC.

V gene TRBV7-9 combines with J gene TRBJ2-3; D might be TRBD1 (6 bases). V gave up 3 bases and J gave up 0 bases, with 16 bases separating them. Germline CDR1 and CDR2: SEHNR and FQNEAQ (reference sequence). The CDR3 has 17 residues. The CDR3 DNA follows: TGTGCCAGCAGCTTGGGAGAGGGGGACCCTAGCACAGATACGCAGTATTTT. This gives the protein CASSLGEGDPSTDTQYF.